The 15 T cell receptor beta chains below were found in one sample sequenced in a study of CD8+ T cells in alopecia areata. Extraction of RNA preceded its reverse transcription into cDNA, which served as the sequencing template. Generated by immunoSEQ multiplex PCR, the TCRdb table keeps only in-frame clones and is missing some. Here the sample spans some 150,000 clones, more than 85% being singletons. The treatment denotes: oral pan-JAK inhibitor, 5-10 mg twice daily. The source material was CD8+ T cells sorted from blood, sampled at week 4, from a patient treated with tofacitinib. Receptor source: a human donor with alopecia areata.

This sequence joins TRBV7-9 and TRBJ1-2, with 8 bases that match TRBD1. From germline, CDR1 is SEHNR and CDR2 FQNEAQ (reference sequence). The J segment lost 8 bases and the V segment lost 1 base, leaving 6 bases of the junction unmatched. The CDR3 loop spans 14 amino acids. The CDR3 region has the DNA TGTGCCAGCAGCTTAGGACAGGGGCTAGCAGGCTACACCTTC. Protein product: CASSLGQGLAGYTF.

CDR3 sequence reads: CASSLTRGSDGYTF. CDR3 sequence (DNA): TGTGCCAGCAGCTTGACGAGGGGGTCTGACGGCTACACCTTC. The V call is TRBV5-6, the J call TRBJ1-2, with D perhaps matching TRBD1 (6 bases). The germline V gene encodes CDR1 SGHDT and CDR2 YYEEEE. The CDR3 covers 14 residues. V dropped 1 base and J dropped 8 bases, with 15 bases sitting between them.

The chain is built from TRBV6-1 and TRBJ2-5; 8 positions agree with TRBD1. The junction had 7 bases not matched to a gene; V was cut back by 5 bases and J by 5 bases. Germline V lookup: CDR1 MNHNS, CDR2 SASEGT. The CDR3 consists of 14 residues. CDR3 bases: TGTGCCAGCAGTCCTCAGGACAGGGCGGAGACCCAGTACTTC. Translating gives CASSPQDRAETQYF.

This sequence joins TRBV9 and TRBJ1-5; D might be TRBD1 (6 bases). CDR3 length: 15 residues. Trimming pared 0 bases from V and 3 bases from J, leaving 10 bases between. The germline V gene has CDR1 SGDLS and CDR2 YYNGEE. The CDR3 reads CASSVAGQINQPQHF. In DNA form, the CDR3 reads TGTGCCAGCAGCGTAGCTGGACAGATCAATCAGCCCCAGCATTTT.

The table lists this clone with a few counts. The J gene is TRBJ2-1, the V gene TRBV19, with D possibly TRBD2 on 5 matching bases. V shed 3 bases and J shed 4 bases, with 13 bases lying between them. The CDR3 extends over 15 amino acids. CDR1 is LNHDA, CDR2 SQIVND, per germline (reference sequence). The CDR3 DNA sequence: TGTGCCAGTAGTATTCAGCTAGCTACGTACAATGAGCAGTTCTTC. Its protein is CASSIQLATYNEQFF.

The chain links TRBV7-9 to TRBJ1-1; D unresolved. The V end lost 5 bases, the J end lost 12 bases, and 7 bases lay between the germline ends. The CDR3 is made up of 9 amino acids. Germline CDR1 SEHNR, CDR2 FQNEAQ (reference sequence). CDR3 amino acids: CASSPTPFF. The CDR3 coding sequence is TGTGCCAGCAGCCCCACTCCTTTCTTT. Looking up the rest from reference TRBV7-9 and TRBJ1-1 gives the full variable domain: DTGVSQNPRHKITKRGQNVTFRCDPISEHNRLYWYRQTLGQGPEFLTYFQNEAQLEKSRLLSDRFSAERPKGSFSTLEIQRTEQGDSAMYLCASSPTPFFGQGTRLTVV.

The chain has TRBV4-2 and TRBJ1-1, with 7 bases fitting TRBD1. CDR3 length: 13 amino acids. Unmatched junction bases numbered 6, after V lost 5 bases and J lost 6 bases. Germline V lookup: CDR1 LGHNA, CDR2 YNFKEQ. The CDR3 sequence: CASSSNRGSEAFF. The CDR3, as DNA: TGTGCCAGCAGCTCCAACAGGGGCTCTGAAGCTTTCTTT.

V gene TRBV18 combines with J gene TRBJ2-1, with a possible D match to TRBD2 (6 bases). The V and J ends lost 3 bases and 1 base respectively, with 7 bases between them. Germline CDR1 reads KGHSH; CDR2 reads LQKENI. The CDR3 runs 14 residues. CDR3 in amino acids: CASSPGGSYNEQFF. CDR3 DNA sequence: TGTGCCAGCTCACCGGGGGGATCCTACAATGAGCAGTTCTTC.

This clone was observed a few times. The rearrangement joins TRBV9 to TRBJ2-3; D ambiguous. The germline CDR1 and CDR2 sequences are SGDLS and YYNGEE. Between the trimmed V and J ends, which lost 1 base and 0 bases, there was a span of 3 bases. CDR3 length equals 13 residues. As DNA, the CDR3 is TGTGCCAGCAGCGTATTAAGCACAGATACGCAGTATTTT. Amino acid sequence: CASSVLSTDTQYF.

This rearrangement joins TRBV15 to TRBJ2-5; 7 bases agree with TRBD2. Unmatched junction bases numbered 10, after V lost 4 bases and J lost 5 bases. Looked up from germline, CDR1 is LNHNV and CDR2 is YYDKDF (reference sequence). The CDR3 contains 15 residues. CDR3 nucleotide sequence: TGTGCCACCAGCACTACTAGCGTTTCGTTGGAGACCCAGTACTTC. Protein sequence: CATSTTSVSLETQYF. Full variable domain (rest looked up from reference TRBV15 and TRBJ2-5): DAMVIQNPRYQVTQFGKPVTLSCSQTLNHNVMYWYQQKSSQAPKLLFHYYDKDFNNEADTPDNFQSRRPNTSFCFLDIRSPGLGDTAMYLCATSTTSVSLETQYFGPGTRLLVL.

The chain employs TRBV11-2 and TRBJ2-1, with 13 bases aligning to TRBD2. The germline V gene has CDR1 SGHAT and CDR2 FQNNGV. This CDR3 is 15 amino acids long. Trimming cost V 3 bases and J 7 bases; bases outside gene matches: 3. Here the CDR3 DNA reads TGTGCCAGCAGCTTGACTAGCGGGAGGCTTAATGAGCAGTTCTTC. Translated, it gives CASSLTSGRLNEQFF.

The chain couples TRBV10-2 to TRBJ2-7; 10 nucleotides line up with TRBD1. Germline CDR1 is WSHSY and CDR2 is SAAADI. Losses at the gene ends were 5 bases for V and 0 bases for J; bases not matched to a gene: 16. The CDR3 contains 19 residues. CDR3 region: CASSPPGTGAYYSSYEQYF. The CDR3 coding sequence is TGCGCCAGCAGTCCCCCCGGGACAGGGGCCTATTACAGCTCCTACGAGCAGTACTTC.

This chain connects TRBV19 to TRBJ2-6; tentatively, D is TRBD2 (6 bases). Germline values: CDR1 LNHDA, CDR2 SQIVND (reference sequence). The CDR3 is 16 amino acids. V was trimmed by 3 bases and J by 1 base, leaving 10 bases between them. In DNA form, the CDR3 reads TGTGCCAGTAGTATGCGGGAAATGTCTGGGGCCAACGTCCTGACTTTC. It translates to CASSMREMSGANVLTF.

The V and J genes are TRBV6-5 and TRBJ2-5; D is undetermined. Germline CDR1 is MNHEY and CDR2 is SVGAGI. The CDR3 contains 14 residues. The V end lost 0 bases, the J end lost 3 bases, and 8 bases lay between the germline ends. CDR3 loop: CASSYSGTKETQYF. CDR3 bases: TGTGCCAGCAGTTACTCGGGCACAAAAGAGACCCAGTACTTC.

This sequence joins TRBV5-4 and TRBJ2-2; D is ambiguous. Germline V gene data show CDR1 as SGHNT and CDR2 as YYREEE (reference sequence). V lost 7 bases and J lost 1, with 11 bases in between. This CDR3 comprises 14 residues. Here the CDR3 reads CASPGPENTGELFF. In DNA form, the CDR3 reads TGTGCCAGCCCAGGACCAGAGAACACCGGGGAGCTGTTTTTT.